The T cell receptor (beta chain) under discussion was sequenced for a study of CD8 T cells in ankylosing spondylitis. The CDR3 has 18 residues. Trimming shortened V by 0 bases and J by 3 bases, and 15 bases separated the two germline ends. CDR1 is LGHNA and CDR2 is YSLEER in the germline V gene. This clonotype appeared a few times. Antigen: not known. Study conclusions and caveats: Reactive arthritis synovial fluid and blood previously showed some of these motif variants. Blood from ankylosing spondylitis patients appeared to carry a characteristic roughly 8-variant TCR beta motif. Significant enrichment of disease-linked clones was reported in matched ankylosing spondylitis synovial fluid.

Construction of TCR beta libraries was performed using quantitative 5'-RACE with molecular barcodes. TCRdb re-derived calls from the 5' RACE reads in MiXCR, one entry per CDR3 protein. The sample consists of 700,000 to 1,000,000 distinct CDR3 sequences, 12% of them appearing once. This clonotype originated in a male donor with ankylosing spondylitis. The sequencing input was blood, either unsorted or a sorted T cell fraction (not recorded which). The chain uses TRBV4-3 and TRBJ2-6, with D unresolved. CDR3 sequence reads: CASSQDPVPLGGANVLTF. The DNA of the CDR3 is TGCGCCAGCAGCCAAGATCCAGTCCCCTTAGGTGGGGCCAACGTCCTGACTTTC.